The sequence of this TCR beta chain was determined in a study of shared clonotypes between healthy human individuals (dated by TCRdb to 2019 to 2021). Context from the whole study: The cohort included three men and a couple of women between 18 and 49 years of age. For each donor, three plates each were used for CD4 naive and CD4 memory, two plates were used for CD8 naive, and one plate was used for CD8 memory. To estimate repertoire size and how much clonotypes are shared between individuals, the study performed deep sequencing of blood TCR repertoires from a handful of healthy adults. To increase sequencing depth and limit assay-specific biases, different laboratories used diverse techniques to prepare libraries and sequence TCR repertoires. Per donor, leukapheresis produced somewhere between about 0.94 and 9 billion PBMCs. Results and caveats for the whole study, not just this receptor: About 5% of naive CD4, 3.5% of naive CD8, about 2.4% of memory CD4, and approximately 0.39% of memory CD8 clonotypes were shared across a few donors. Clonotypes shared by all four sorted-subset donors showed higher generation probabilities than non-shared clonotypes. Pairwise subsampling indicated that sequencing depth was expected to affect the degree of clonotype sharing among donors. Only blood was sampled, and tissue TCR repertoires likely differ from those in blood. Estimated clonotype richness was generally larger for naive than for memory subsets. Because the study included a small number of donors, the genetic and exposure-history diversity represented was limited. Incomplete sequencing was indicated by rarefaction of sorted-subset datasets, despite the large sequencing depth.

Using the deep immunoSEQ assay, TCR CDR3 regions were amplified from genomic DNA by multiplex PCR. Genomic DNA extracted from each cell subset was distributed evenly over all wells of several immunoSEQ 96-well plates, and each plate served as one replicate. For sorted subsets, roughly 200 ng genomic DNA, equal to some 30,000 T cell genomes, was loaded into each replicate PCR. The purified libraries were quantified using a Qubit 3.0 fluorometer, sized with a Bioanalyzer 2100, and then quantified again using the KAPA Library Quantification kit. Each immunoSEQ 96-well plate was sequenced on its own single-read 150-cycle Illumina NextSeq 550 flow cell. The authors' pipeline ran thus. The immunoSEQ output contained only junctional sequences without quality scores, so filtering could not match that applied to full-length reads. Sequences were annotated with PyIR, a Python wrapper for IgBLAST v1.9, and V/J genes and CDR3 were assigned using IMGT germline references. Reads were filtered out if the reads had weak V/J assignments (E-value above 1e-6), no CDR3, stop codons, out-of-frame junctions, or ambiguous translated residues. V3J clonotypes were defined by identical inferred V gene, J gene, and CDR3 amino acid sequence. Percentage overlap between repertoires was computed as shared unique clonotypes divided by the size of the smaller repertoire. Richness of each repertoire was evaluated using RTK rarefaction, the Chao1 estimator, and Recon v2.1 estimates of unobserved clonotypes. Generation probabilities were computed with OLGA for all TCRbeta clonotypes obtained by the gDNA method from a few donors. The source is immuneACCESS, and TCRdb retained only in-frame sequences with V and J called. Part of the clones is not carried over; for the studies checked, unresolved V genes explain less than half of this, and the remainder is unexplained. V and J calls and clone size are given by that table; D and trimming were obtained from the DNA. This sample lists some 1.1 million clones; 70% to 80% were detected once. The biggest ten clones account for over 0.8% of the sample.

A note on this clone: Its antigen has not been determined. Base qualities are not provided; no much larger clone lies one nucleotide away.

V and J are truncated by 6 bases and 1 base respectively, leaving an intervening sequence of 10 bases. The CDR3, cysteine through phenylalanine, is 14 amino acids long. Kept here is only the CDR3 DNA, which spans 42 bases and is read in frame from base 1. The CDR1 and CDR2 encoded by the germline V gene (reference sequence) are LNHDA and SQIVND. The donors were healthy, HIV-negative adults who had no recently reported acute infections or vaccinations. Every donor was a Caucasian adult residing in Nashville, Tennessee, USA. CD4+ T cells were enriched by magnetic negative selection, after which naive cells were positively selected on CD45RA and the negative fraction was taken as the memory subset. Blood was collected by leukapheresis, and PBMCs were isolated by Ficoll-Histopaque density gradient centrifugation and then cryopreserved in liquid nitrogen vapor phase. Analytical flow cytometry was used to check the purity and quantity of every magnetically sorted T cell population. From each sorted fraction, genomic DNA was isolated and quantified by UV absorbance on a Nanodrop 2000c.

The chain is encoded by TRBV19 joined to TRBJ1-5; confidence is insufficient to name the D gene. The sequence was collected from a man in his late teens or twenties in good health. Some clones in this sample may be carry-over from other donors' samples. Sequencing used memory CD4+ T cells from PBMCs. The cell subset or site tag for this specimen amounts to: CD45RA-negative fraction. The CDR3 region reads CASSPDGSNQPQHF. The DNA reads as follows: TGTGCCAGTAGCCCAGACGGAAGCAATCAGCCCCAGCATTTT.